This section outlines one TCR beta chain sequence together with its context. Its specific antigen is unknown. No much larger clone is present one base from it, and per-base qualities are unavailable. The cohort consisted of fewer than 700 healthy bone marrow donors. At the time of sampling, every cohort member was nominally healthy, though immune exposures that went unrecorded were likely present. The donor was CMV seronegative and belonged to the group of 352 seronegative cohort members. Each donor provided a peripheral blood sample, and peripheral blood mononuclear cells were used for TCR beta sequencing. The Qiagen DNeasy Blood Extraction Kit was used to extract genomic DNA from the blood cell samples. The method behind the library was the immunoSEQ multiplex PCR assay. The multiplex PCR relied on a mix of 60 forward primers for TCR Vbeta segments and 13 reverse primers for TCR Jbeta segments. Amplification of the CDR3 region of rearranged TCR beta genes was performed with a multiplex PCR assay on genomic DNA. Amplified TCR beta libraries were sequenced as 87-base-pair reads on the Illumina HiSeq System. From the authors' description of their analysis: A later analysis counted about 76 million unique TCR beta chains across the roughly 700 repertoires, and some 11 million of these chains were shared by at least two donors. To remove PCR and sequencing errors, raw reads were error-corrected and collapsed into unique sequences using a nearest-neighbor algorithm that merged closely related sequences. Alignment of CDR3 sequences to IMGT reference sequences was used to assign V, D and J gene segments. For a sequence to be retained, a match of at least six nucleotides to both a V gene segment and a J gene segment was required. Rearrangements were called productive when the CDR3 lacked stop codons and stayed in frame with V and J; all others were non-productive. CDR3 was defined according to IMGT convention as the region running from the second conserved V-encoded cysteine to the conserved J-encoded phenylalanine. Sequences without an unambiguous match to a single V gene segment were excluded from the earlier analysis of 450 to 650 of the donors. In an earlier analysis of several hundred of the donors, a V segment was called functional when productive rearrangements were above 56.7%, and segregating when the standard deviation between donors exceeded 5%. A statistical classification framework was developed to diagnose cytomegalovirus status using the catalog of TCR beta chain sequences. In a later analysis, V and J genes were assigned by comparing TCR nucleotide sequences against IMGT/GENE-DB human TR gene sequences. Using the TCRdist pipeline, a later analysis assigned CDR3 sequences along with most-parsimonious VDJ recombination scenarios. In a later analysis, each TCR beta chain was defined by its CDR3 amino acid sequence together with its V-gene family, and reads without a unique V-gene family were excluded. In a later analysis, 500 to 650 highly shared, low-generation-probability nucleotide sequences were removed to address suspected cross-contamination and a sequencing artifact. In a later analysis, a clonal expansion index for each public chain was calculated from normalized within-repertoire ranks of inferred template counts. In a later analysis, generation probabilities were computed with a VDJ recombination model fitted to out-of-frame rearrangements, and the resulting probabilities were checked against IGoR. A later analysis scored TCR-TCR, TCR-HLA and TCR-CMV co-occurrence with hypergeometric tests, applying a repertoire-size bias correction to TCR pairs. A later analysis estimated false discovery rates by permuting HLA or CMV assignments 20 times. In a later analysis, co-occurring TCRs were grouped with DBSCAN, and TCRdist sequence similarity was added when clustering was performed within HLA-allele-positive subsets. Repertoires with fewer than 30,000 or more than 120,000 public chains, plus five repertoires with anomalous nucleotide sharing, were excluded from co-occurrence clustering. The table comes from immuneACCESS by way of TCRdb, which keeps in-frame sequences with V and J called. Part of the clones is missing from these tables; in studies checked, under half for an unresolved V gene and the rest for unknown reasons. D and trimming were read from the DNA, whereas the V and J calls and clone size are those reported in that table. The sample contains about 160,000 clones, approximately 81% of them found a single time. Clones ranked in the top ten supply more than 1.2% of the sample.

This specimen comes from a study of cytomegalovirus exposure and HLA in healthy donors (dated by TCRdb to about 2017). Notes on the research overall: According to an earlier analysis of a few hundred of the donors, 150 million to 200 million T cells yielded roughly 110 million unique TCR beta sequences and about 300 Gb of sequence data. An early release covering approximately 600 HLA-typed donors comprised approximately 290 gigabases of sequencing data and around 80 million unique TCR sequences. Among the roughly 410 genotyped donors, around 81% belonged to the genetic ancestry cluster associated with self-reported Caucasian donors. The study aimed to test whether cataloging public T cell receptors could reveal signatures of past pathogen exposure. The study used immunosequencing to profile the T cell repertoires of about 670 subjects and linked those repertoires to cytomegalovirus serostatus. In addition to the first cohort of about 650 subjects, a separate validation cohort of approximately 110 different subjects was used. High-throughput TCR immunosequencing, statistical association of individual TCRs with disease status, and machine learning were combined to predict cytomegalovirus infection status. A later analysis re-analyzed previously published TCR beta repertoires from 550 to 700 donors and added high-resolution HLA genotyping to study TCR occurrence patterns. Rather than using new phenotypic data, the later analysis identified candidate immune exposures from TCR beta sequences and from how often those sequences occurred across donors. An earlier analysis of 450 to 750 of the donors used high-throughput TCR beta sequencing to judge whether each TCR beta V gene segment behaved as functional or pseudogenic. Donor age, sex, ethnicity and CMV serostatus were collected together with the repertoire data. A later genetic analysis used genome-wide SNP genotypes for about 65% of the roughly 700 donors, treating that subset as a discovery cohort. All discovery cohort repertoires had been generated on a single sequencing platform. HLA typing included class I and class II loci at four-digit resolution. The number of donors typed differed by locus, with about 629-630 for A, B, C, DRB1 and DQB1, around 520 for DQA1, over 600 for DPA1, and around 450 for DPB1. Because of strong linkage in the cohort, 4 to 6 DR-DQ haplotypes were treated as single units for association and clustering. On average, 235,054 unique TCR beta nucleotide sequences were sequenced per donor among about 400 genotyped donors of the cohort, with 15% to 20% of those sequences being non-productive. Study-level results and caveats: In this cohort, only TCR beta chains were sequenced, and detectable features were limited by the absence of alpha or paired-chain data. While some public TCRs were present in many individuals, most TCR sequences turned up only very rarely across donors. A further reported finding was that TCR beta sequences accurately predicted the HLA-A and HLA-B alleles for most subjects in the first cohort. In a later genetic analysis, fewer N-insertions in productive TCRs were reported among donors in an Asian-associated ancestry cluster than the roughly 700-donor mean. In an earlier analysis of several hundred of the donors, most TCR beta V segments were observed in productive rearrangements about 87% or about 30% of the time, broadly matching IMGT annotations. A group of highly shared sequence variants was considered likely to be a technical artifact of the sequencing pipeline. A total of around 150 TCR beta chains were listed by the study as associated with cytomegalovirus. In a later genetic analysis, a missense DCLRE1C variant was associated with V-gene and J-gene trimming of TCR beta chains, and the association was replicated in an independent cohort. Linkage disequilibrium might explain the correlated functional status among segregating V segments, but an unknown experimental factor could not be excluded. The authors suggested that the approach could potentially be extended to other disease states and immunological phenotypes. Because some donors lacked HLA typing at each locus, the association tests relied only on the typed subset. A later analysis found that most CMV-associated TCR beta chains appeared HLA-restricted, with HLA associations seemingly driven largely by CMV exposure. Cytomegalovirus status was reported to be diagnosed by the classifier with high specificity and sensitivity in both the original and validation cohorts. In a later analysis, HLA-associated TCR beta chains showed more clonal expansion and lower generation probabilities than non-associated chains that were equally common. Roughly uniform sequencing depth across donors was assumed in presence/absence analyses, although this assumption may not hold. A later analysis reported that several top co-occurrence clusters appeared linked to parvovirus B19, influenza, CMV and Epstein-Barr virus. The earlier analysis of approximately 590 of the donors excluded around 17 rarely observed V segments, including chromosome 9 orphons, because counts were too low. Strong co-occurrence of HLA alleles, especially DR and DQ, made assigning TCR associations to individual alleles difficult. In a later analysis, the rate of TCR association differed among HLA loci, with DRB1 alleles having the most associated TCRs and HLA-C alleles having the fewest. In vitro tests confirmed that a few of the cytomegalovirus-associated TCR beta chains recognize cytomegalovirus antigens. For the cohort, immune exposure information was limited to CMV serostatus. Some IMGT-functional V segments, including TRBV6-2 and TRBV6-3, could not be told apart with the 87-base-pair reads, so those segments were excluded. A later analysis associated about 17,000 TCR beta sequences with specific HLA alleles at a false discovery rate of 0.05.

CDR1 MNHEY and CDR2 SMNVEV are derived from the germline V gene (reference sequence). The CDR3 contains 14 residues, cysteine and phenylalanine counted. Just the 42-base CDR3 DNA is kept, in frame starting at base 1. V lost 5 bases and J lost 9 bases; the stretch between them is 17 bases long. This chain joins TRBV27 to TRBJ2-1; TRBD1 might be the D gene, on 6 matching bases. The sequence derives from a man between 18 and 29 years old in good health and CMV-seronegative. Sequencing was done on a sample of PBMCs. The CDR3 is CASSQGRLGGEQFF. The DNA sequence follows: TGTGCCAGCAGTCAAGGCCGGTTAGGGGGTGAGCAGTTCTTC.